The source of this T cell receptor beta chain is a study of blood T cell repertoires in COVID-19 (dated by TCRdb to 2020 to 2021). Some background on the complete study: Collaborator samples came from the United States, Italy and Spain and covered acute and convalescent phases of COVID-19. Where HLA class I and class II types were available, the types were taken from metadata supplied by the sample provider, not from assay-based typing. Deeply sampled blood TCRbeta repertoires from subjects exposed to, actively infected with, or recovered from COVID-19 were included in the dataset. A de-identified subject ID, COVID-19 status, age in years and sex were almost always included in the sample metadata. The samples were drawn from the first 160 participants of the ongoing ImmuneRACE study and from 950 to 1,500 subjects provided by 6 global collaborators. A freely available public database, intended as a resource for researchers studying the immune response to SARS-CoV-2, is where the repertoires were released. The prospective study material was composed of cDNA or gDNA derived from T cells, B-cell-depleted T cells, or PBMCs.

Per the germline V gene (reference sequence), MNHEY is the CDR1 and SMNVEV is the CDR2. Inclusive of the bounding cysteine and phenylalanine, the CDR3 is 16 residues long. The retained sequence is limited to the CDR3, 48 bases, with the frame set at the first base. The V end gives up 6 bases and the J end 4 bases, leaving 13 bases in the junction not matched to a gene. Broad study findings and their caveats: The amount of clinical and demographic metadata varied by source and participant and was provided uncurated.

At least ten counts were recorded for this clone. Its antigen has not been determined. Base qualities are not recorded, but no much larger clone differs from it by a single base. Whole blood was collected in K2EDTA tubes by collaborating institutions according to the institutions' own protocols. For TCRbeta analysis, collaborator samples were shipped as frozen whole blood, as isolated PBMCs, or as DNA extracted from either sample type. TCRbeta CDR3 regions were amplified from genomic DNA using the immunoSEQ Assay, a bias-controlled multiplex PCR. The original pipeline was this. Nucleated cell counts per sample were estimated from amplification of reference gene primers within the assay. To quantify the absolute abundance of each unique TCRbeta CDR3 rearrangement, sequence reads were collapsed and filtered. For each sample, productive Simpson clonality was calculated as the square root of Simpson's diversity index across productive rearrangements. In TCRdb, the immuneACCESS table is reduced to in-frame sequences with V and J assigned. These tables do not hold every clone; where another copy was compared, an unresolved V gene accounts for under half, and the others remain unexplained. V and J calls and clone size are as listed in that table; D and trimming were resolved from the DNA. Within this sample are 170,000 or so clones, with approximately 86% of them counted one time only. Together, the top ten hold less than 3% of the sample.

This sequence was found in a man aged 35 to 55 with active or convalescent COVID-19. The sequence is built from TRBV27 and TRBJ2-3; 7 bases in between match TRBD2. The sample comprised peripheral blood. CDR3 protein: CASRGPPAGPADTQYF. The nucleotide sequence is given as TGTGCCAGCAGGGGACCTCCAGCGGGGCCAGCAGATACGCAGTATTTT.